This T cell receptor (beta chain) was found in a study of T cell responses to AZD1222 COVID-19 vaccine. TCRdb keeps only in-frame clones here, not all; method: immunoSEQ multiplex PCR. The table records some 130,000 clones, about nine tenths of them present only once. J lost 1 base, V lost 4 bases, and 3 bases had no gene match. Germline V lookup: CDR1 MNHNS, CDR2 SASEGT. This CDR3 contains 16 residues. The receptor comes from an adult in good health. The sample here was peripheral blood, taken on day 0 of AZD1222 vaccination. The J gene is TRBJ2-3, the V gene TRBV6-1; 12 bases are a match to TRBD2. The CDR3 DNA is TGTGCCAGCAGTGCGGGACTAGCGGGCGGCACAGATACGCAGTATTTT. This translates into CASSAGLAGGTDTQYF.